This T cell receptor (beta chain) was captured in a study of blood T cell repertoires in COVID-19. Overall study: In each case, the material was cDNA or gDNA derived from T cells, B-cell-depleted T cells, or PBMCs.

Libraries were prepared by immunoSEQ multiplex PCR; TCRdb keeps only in-frame clonotypes and omits some of them. The table has 250,000 to 350,000 clones, about 88% seen once. This CDR3 has 14 amino acids. The germline V gene has CDR1 LNHDA and CDR2 SQIVND (reference sequence). Deletions cut 8 bases from V and 7 bases from J, with 17 bases between. J is TRBJ1-4 and V is TRBV19; tentative D call: TRBD1 (5 bases). The clonotype originates from a man aged 60-69 years who had recovered from COVID-19. The source material was PBMCs or T cells enriched from blood (not recorded which). CDR3 loop: CASRSWGDTEKLFF. The CDR3 DNA follows: TGTGCCAGTCGCTCTTGGGGGGATACTGAAAAACTGTTTTTT.